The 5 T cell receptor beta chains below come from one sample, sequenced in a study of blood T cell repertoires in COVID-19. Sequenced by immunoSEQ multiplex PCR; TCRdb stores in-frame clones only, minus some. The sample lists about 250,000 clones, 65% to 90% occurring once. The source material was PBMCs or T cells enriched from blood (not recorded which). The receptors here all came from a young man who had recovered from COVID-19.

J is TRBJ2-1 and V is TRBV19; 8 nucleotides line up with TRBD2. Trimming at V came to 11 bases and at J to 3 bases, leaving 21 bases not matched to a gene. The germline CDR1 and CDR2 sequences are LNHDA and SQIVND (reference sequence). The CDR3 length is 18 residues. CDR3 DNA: TGTGCCTCCAACGGGGGGGCCGGGAGGGCCTTGGGCTACAATGAGCAGTTCTTC. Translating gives CASNGGAGRALGYNEQFF.

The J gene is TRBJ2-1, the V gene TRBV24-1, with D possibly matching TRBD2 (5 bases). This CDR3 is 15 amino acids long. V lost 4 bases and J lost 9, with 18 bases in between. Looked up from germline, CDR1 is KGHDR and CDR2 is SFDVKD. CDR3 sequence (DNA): TGTGCCACCAGTGAATTCGGGGTACGTAGTGGTGAGCAGTTCTTC. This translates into CATSEFGVRSGEQFF.

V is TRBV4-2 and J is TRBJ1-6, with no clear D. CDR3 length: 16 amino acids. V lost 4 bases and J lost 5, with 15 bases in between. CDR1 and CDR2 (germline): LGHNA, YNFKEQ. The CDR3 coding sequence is TGTGCCAGCAGCCTAGGAAGGAACCGGGATAATTCACCCCTCCACTTT. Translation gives CASSLGRNRDNSPLHF.

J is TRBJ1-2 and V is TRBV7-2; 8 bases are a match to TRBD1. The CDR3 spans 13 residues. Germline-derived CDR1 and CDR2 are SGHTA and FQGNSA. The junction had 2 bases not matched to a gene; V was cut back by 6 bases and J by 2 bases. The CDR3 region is CASRSGGNYGYTF. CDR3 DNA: TGTGCCAGCAGGTCAGGGGGCAACTATGGCTACACCTTC.

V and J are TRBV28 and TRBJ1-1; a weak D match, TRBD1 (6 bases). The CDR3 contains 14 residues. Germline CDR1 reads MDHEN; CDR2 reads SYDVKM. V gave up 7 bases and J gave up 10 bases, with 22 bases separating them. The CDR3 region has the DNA TGTGCCAGCATGGTATCAGGGGCCCTTGGGCGAGCTTTCTTT. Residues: CASMVSGALGRAFF.